Sequencing of this T cell receptor beta chain was carried out in a study of blood T cell repertoires in COVID-19. Study-level information: The United States, Italy and Spain supplied acute and convalescent COVID-19 samples.

Original data processing: Reference gene primer amplification gave estimated nucleated cell counts. Sequenced by immunoSEQ multiplex PCR; TCRdb stores in-frame clones only, minus some. That table furnishes V, J and clone size, whereas the DNA furnished D and trimming. The sample lists about 150,000 clones; 75% to 90% were seen once. V lost 0 bases and J lost 5, with 10 bases in between. CDR1 and CDR2 from the germline V gene are SGHDT and YYEEEE. This CDR3 spans 14 amino acids. The chain couples TRBV5-6 to TRBJ2-3, with D unresolved. The receptor's source is a woman in her sixties or seventies with active or convalescent COVID-19. Sample: peripheral blood. For the CDR3, the DNA is TGTGCCAGCAGCTTGGTGCGTTTGAGAGATACGCAGTATTTT. Its protein is CASSLVRLRDTQYF.